This T cell receptor beta chain was documented in a study of CD8 T cells in Susac syndrome. As to this clonotype: Its target is unknown.

Study conclusions and caveats: The CD4+ T cell repertoires in Susac syndrome did not show any clonal expansion.

Random hexamers were used to reverse transcribe roughly 0.5 to 1 ug of RNA. TCRdb fed the immunoSEQ multiplex PCR reads into MiXCR, producing one record per CDR3 protein. This table holds around 200,000 distinct CDR3 sequences, just under 95% found once. CD8+ and CD4+ T cells taken from blood had their TCR beta sequenced. The TCR sequence derives from a human donor with Susac syndrome. Sequencing used CD4+ T cells from PBMCs.

The CDR3 DNA reads as TGCAGTGCCATCCCACAAGGGTTTGCTAATGAAAAACTGTTTTTT. Protein sequence: CSAIPQGFANEKLFF. This chain connects TRBV20-1 to TRBJ1-4; D is unresolved. Germline assignment: CDR1 DFQATT and CDR2 SNEGSKA (reference sequence). Deletions cut 6 bases from V and 3 bases from J, with 17 bases between. The CDR3 spans 15 residues.